Given below is one T cell receptor beta chain in context. The antigen remains undetermined. A read error may account for a junction end that differs from germline. Produced via immunoSEQ multiplex PCR; TCRdb's table is partial and in-frame only. Altogether 65,000 to 90,000 clones are present, roughly 91% being singletons, with the ten largest covering over 2%. These data are taken from a study of OX40 agonist ivuxolimab in advanced cancers. Study-level points and caveats: Antigen specificity was not determined for the expanded peripheral T cells. Among the lowest levels of clonal expansion were found in partial responders at 0.1-3.0 mg/kg.

The CDR3 runs 14 residues. CDR1 is SGHNT and CDR2 is YYREEE in the germline V gene (reference sequence). Sample: CD4+ or CD8+ T cells sorted from blood, taken in a trial of the OX40 agonist ivuxolimab. This chain joins TRBV5-4 and TRBJ1-2; possible D gene TRBD1, 6 bases. This receptor was identified in an adult with an advanced solid tumor such as melanoma, head and neck, liver or kidney cancer. DNA of the CDR3: TGTGCCAGCAGTTCGCAGGGCCCCACTGGGGGCTGCACCTTC. Protein sequence: CASSSQGPTGGCTF. Supplemented by reference TRBV5-4 and TRBJ1-2, the full variable domain reads ETGVTQSPTHLIKTRGQQVTLRCSSQSGHNTVSWYQQALGQGPQFIFQYYREEENGRGNFPPRFSGLQFPNYSSELNVNALELDDSALYLCASSSQGPTGGCTFGSGTRLTVV.